This is a list of T cell receptor beta chains from one sample in a study of blood T cell repertoires in COVID-19. Clones were read by immunoSEQ multiplex PCR, and TCRdb kept only the in-frame ones, dropping some. The data show hundreds of thousands of clones, 80% seen once. Sample: PBMCs or T cells enriched from blood (not recorded which). The receptors shown here come from a man aged 25 to 45 with acute COVID-19. Both conserved end residues are part of each CDR3. Fields, in order: D gene, J gene, V gene, clone size, CDR3 DNA, CDR3 protein. D genes are given only for firm matches. Expanded clones get a size class; other rows say once, few or many, or leave the size out.

D gene: TRBD1
J gene: TRBJ1-1
V gene: TRBV5-4
clone size: .
CDR3 DNA: TGTGCCAGCAGCCGGACAGGGGGCGCTGACACTGAAGCTTTCTTT
CDR3 protein: CASSRTGGADTEAFF

D gene: .
J gene: TRBJ1-2
V gene: TRBV3-1/TRBV3-2
clone size: .
CDR3 DNA: TGTGCCAGCAGCCAAGGGACAGCGGCCGATGGCTACACCTTC
CDR3 protein: CASSQGTAADGYTF

D gene: TRBD1
J gene: TRBJ1-6
V gene: TRBV9
clone size: once
CDR3 DNA: TGTGCCAGCAGCGTAGAACCCTCAGGGGGATTGTCACCCCTCCACTTT
CDR3 protein: CASSVEPSGGLSPLHF

D gene: .
J gene: TRBJ2-7
V gene: TRBV4-2
clone size: few
CDR3 DNA: TGTGCCAGCAGCCAAGATTGGGCAGGCTTCTACGAGCAGTACTTC
CDR3 protein: CASSQDWAGFYEQYF

D gene: .
J gene: TRBJ1-4
V gene: TRBV5-6
clone size: .
CDR3 DNA: TGTGCCAGCAGCTTGGTTGGGCAGGGAGGGATTGAAAAACTGTTTTTT
CDR3 protein: CASSLVGQGGIEKLFF

D gene: .
J gene: TRBJ2-7
V gene: TRBV12-3/TRBV12-4
clone size: .
CDR3 DNA: TGTGCCAGCAGTTTACAGAACTCCTACGAGCAGTACTTC
CDR3 protein: CASSLQNSYEQYF

D gene: TRBD1
J gene: TRBJ1-1
V gene: TRBV10-3
clone size: .
CDR3 DNA: TGTGCCATCAGTGAGCCGGGACAGGGTAACACTGAAGCTTTCTTT
CDR3 protein: CAISEPGQGNTEAFF

D gene: .
J gene: TRBJ1-6
V gene: TRBV9
clone size: .
CDR3 DNA: TGTGCCAGCAGCGCCGAGGACTGGCGGAATTCACCCCTCCACTTT
CDR3 protein: CASSAEDWRNSPLHF

D gene: TRBD1
J gene: TRBJ1-1
V gene: TRBV7-9
clone size: .
CDR3 DNA: TGTGCCAGCAGCCTCGACAGGGGGCAGGACACTGAAGCTTTCTTT
CDR3 protein: CASSLDRGQDTEAFF

D gene: TRBD1
J gene: TRBJ2-5
V gene: TRBV7-6
clone size: few
CDR3 DNA: TGTGCCAGCAGCCTCATAGGACAGGGAGGTGGGACCCAGTACTTC
CDR3 protein: CASSLIGQGGGTQYF

D gene: TRBD1
J gene: TRBJ1-2
V gene: TRBV25-1
clone size: .
CDR3 DNA: TGTGCCAGCAGGGACAGGGAGGACTATGGCTACACCTTC
CDR3 protein: CASRDREDYGYTF

D gene: TRBD1
J gene: TRBJ1-2
V gene: TRBV27
clone size: .
CDR3 DNA: TGTGCCAGCATGTCAACCAATTCTGGACAGGGCAATGGCTACACCTTC
CDR3 protein: CASMSTNSGQGNGYTF

D gene: TRBD1
J gene: TRBJ1-6
V gene: TRBV19
clone size: .
CDR3 DNA: TGTGCCAGTAGTATCGACAGGGTAGATCGGGGTTCACCCCTCCACTTT
CDR3 protein: CASSIDRVDRGSPLHF

D gene: TRBD1
J gene: TRBJ1-2
V gene: TRBV2
clone size: .
CDR3 DNA: TGTGCCAGCAGGCCACAGGGGGATGGCTACACCTTC
CDR3 protein: CASRPQGDGYTF

D gene: .
J gene: TRBJ1-1
V gene: TRBV30
clone size: few
CDR3 DNA: TGTGCCTGGAGTATATCAGGGCGGCTGGCAGCTTTCTTT
CDR3 protein: CAWSISGRLAAFF

D gene: .
J gene: TRBJ2-7
V gene: TRBV4-1
clone size: few
CDR3 DNA: TGCGCCAGCAGCCAATTAACAGGGACCTCCTACGAGCAGTACTTC
CDR3 protein: CASSQLTGTSYEQYF

D gene: .
J gene: TRBJ1-5
V gene: TRBV18
clone size: .
CDR3 DNA: TGTGCCAGCTCAACTTCACAGGGCCAGCCCCAGCATTTT
CDR3 protein: CASSTSQGQPQHF

D gene: .
J gene: TRBJ1-3
V gene: TRBV19
clone size: .
CDR3 DNA: TGTGCCAGTACCTTGATACCGACACCGAGCTCTGGAAACACCATATATTTT
CDR3 protein: CASTLIPTPSSGNTIYF

D gene: .
J gene: TRBJ1-2
V gene: TRBV19
clone size: .
CDR3 DNA: TGTGCCAGTAGTTTGGACAGCATGCTTGGGGGCTACACCTTC
CDR3 protein: CASSLDSMLGGYTF

D gene: .
J gene: TRBJ2-7
V gene: TRBV2
clone size: few
CDR3 DNA: TGTGCCAGCACCGATGAACAGGGTGTGGGCTACGAGCAGTACTTC
CDR3 protein: CASTDEQGVGYEQYF

D gene: TRBD1
J gene: TRBJ2-1
V gene: TRBV30
clone size: .
CDR3 DNA: TGTGCCTGGAGGGACAGGGGTGCCAATTATGAGCAGTTCTTC
CDR3 protein: CAWRDRGANYEQFF

D gene: .
J gene: TRBJ1-1
V gene: TRBV5-1
clone size: .
CDR3 DNA: TGCGCCAGCAGCTTTTTGTTAAACACTGAAGCTTTCTTT
CDR3 protein: CASSFLLNTEAFF

D gene: .
J gene: TRBJ1-2
V gene: TRBV21-1
clone size: .
CDR3 DNA: TGTGCCAGCAGCACGGACAGAAAACCTAACTATGGCTACACCTTC
CDR3 protein: CASSTDRKPNYGYTF

D gene: TRBD1
J gene: TRBJ2-5
V gene: TRBV5-1
clone size: .
CDR3 DNA: TGCGCCAGCAGCTTCTCCACGACAGGGGGAGAAGAGACCCAGTACTTC
CDR3 protein: CASSFSTTGGEETQYF

D gene: .
J gene: TRBJ1-1
V gene: TRBV5-5
clone size: .
CDR3 DNA: TGTGCCAGCAGCTTACAGCTCTGGGACACTGAAGCTTTCTTT
CDR3 protein: CASSLQLWDTEAFF

D gene: TRBD1
J gene: TRBJ2-3
V gene: TRBV29-1
clone size: .
CDR3 DNA: TGCAGCGTTTTCGGACAGGGGGCTCCTAGCACAGATACGCAGTATTTT
CDR3 protein: CSVFGQGAPSTDTQYF